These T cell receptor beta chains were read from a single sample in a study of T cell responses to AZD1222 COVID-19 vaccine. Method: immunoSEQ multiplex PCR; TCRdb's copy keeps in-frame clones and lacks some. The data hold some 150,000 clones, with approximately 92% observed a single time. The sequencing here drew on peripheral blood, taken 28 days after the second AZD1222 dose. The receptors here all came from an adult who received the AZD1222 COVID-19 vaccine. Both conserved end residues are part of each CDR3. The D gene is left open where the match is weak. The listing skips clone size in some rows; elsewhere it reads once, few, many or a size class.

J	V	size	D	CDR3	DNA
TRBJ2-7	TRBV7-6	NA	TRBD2	CASSLSLGGRVYEQYF	TGTGCCAGCAGCTTATCCCTAGGAGGGAGGGTGTACGAGCAGTACTTC
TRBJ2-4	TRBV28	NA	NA	CASSPAKNIQYF	TGTGCCAGCAGTCCAGCCAAAAACATTCAGTACTTC
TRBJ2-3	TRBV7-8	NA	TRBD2	CASSPREASTDTQYF	TGTGCCAGCAGCCCTCGGGAGGCAAGCACAGATACGCAGTATTTT
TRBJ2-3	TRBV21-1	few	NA	CASSNDLAGAPDTQYF	TGTGCCAGCAGCAACGATCTAGCGGGAGCCCCGGATACGCAGTATTTT
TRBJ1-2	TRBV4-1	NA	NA	CASSQEADRRRGYTF	TGCGCCAGCAGCCAAGAAGCGGACCGACGGCGGGGCTACACCTTC
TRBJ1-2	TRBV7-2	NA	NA	CASSSLRQGLYGYTF	TGTGCCAGCAGCTCCCTTCGGCAGGGACTCTATGGCTACACCTTC
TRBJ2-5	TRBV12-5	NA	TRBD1	CASGPGTGGLETQYF	TGTGCTAGTGGTCCCGGGACAGGGGGTCTGGAGACCCAGTACTTC
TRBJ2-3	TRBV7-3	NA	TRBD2	CASSSSGSGDTQYF	TGTGCCAGCAGCTCCAGCGGGAGTGGGGATACGCAGTATTTT
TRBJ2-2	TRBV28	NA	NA	CASSLKPWARPGELFF	TGTGCCAGCAGTTTAAAGCCCTGGGCGCGACCCGGGGAGCTGTTTTTT
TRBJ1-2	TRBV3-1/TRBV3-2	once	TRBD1	CASSQEDRPGYTF	TGTGCCAGCAGCCAGGAGGACAGGCCTGGCTACACCTTC
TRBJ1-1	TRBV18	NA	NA	CASSPPGREAFF	TGTGCCAGCTCACCACCGGGACGGGAAGCTTTCTTT
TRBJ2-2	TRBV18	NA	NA	CASSPRGDRDTGELFF	TGTGCCAGCTCACCACGGGGGGACAGAGACACCGGGGAGCTGTTTTTT
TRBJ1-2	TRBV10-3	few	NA	CAISESQTANYGYTF	TGTGCCATCAGTGAGTCTCAGACAGCTAACTATGGCTACACCTTC
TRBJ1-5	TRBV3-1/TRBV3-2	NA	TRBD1	CASSKKTGLNQPQHF	TGTGCCAGCAGCAAAAAGACAGGGTTGAATCAGCCCCAGCATTTT
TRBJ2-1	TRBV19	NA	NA	CASTQSPRTGIGEQFF	TGTGCCAGTACCCAAAGTCCCCGGACTGGTATAGGTGAGCAGTTCTTC
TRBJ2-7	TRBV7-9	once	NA	CASSPTPGGDEQYF	TGTGCCAGCAGCCCCACCCCCGGGGGCGACGAGCAGTACTTC
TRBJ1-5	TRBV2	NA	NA	CASSGGLSNQPQHF	TGTGCCAGCAGTGGGGGGTTGAGCAATCAGCCCCAGCATTTT
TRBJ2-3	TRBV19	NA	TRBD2	CASSLRLAGRSDTQYF	TGTGCCAGTAGTCTTAGACTAGCGGGACGGTCAGATACGCAGTATTTT
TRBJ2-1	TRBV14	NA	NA	CASSLAVYNEQFF	TGTGCCAGCAGCCTAGCGGTTTACAATGAGCAGTTCTTC
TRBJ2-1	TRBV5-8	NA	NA	CASRRRDLLNEQFF	TGTGCCAGCAGGAGGCGGGACCTCCTCAATGAGCAGTTCTTC
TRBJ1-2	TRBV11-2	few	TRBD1	CASSLLGGRTGTGYTF	TGTGCCAGCAGCTTATTAGGGGGGCGGACAGGGACCGGCTACACCTTC
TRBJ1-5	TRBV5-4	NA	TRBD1	CASSLGGTANQPQHF	TGTGCCAGCAGCCTTGGAGGGACAGCAAATCAGCCCCAGCATTTT
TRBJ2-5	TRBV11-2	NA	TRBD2	CASSFSRTSGRDQETQYF	TGTGCCAGCAGCTTTTCAAGGACTAGCGGGAGAGACCAAGAGACCCAGTACTTC
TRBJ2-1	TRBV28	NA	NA	CASSLVGLGGNEQFF	TGTGCCAGCAGTTTAGTAGGTTTAGGGGGGAATGAGCAGTTCTTC
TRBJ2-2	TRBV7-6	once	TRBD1	CASSSSQGAGGELFF	TGTGCCAGCAGCTCGTCGCAGGGGGCGGGCGGGGAGCTGTTTTTT
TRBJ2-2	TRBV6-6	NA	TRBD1	CASGTAHSTNTGELFF	TGTGCATCCGGGACAGCCCATTCCACGAACACCGGGGAGCTGTTTTTT
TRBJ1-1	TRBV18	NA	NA	CASSRQTMNTEAFF	TGTGCCAGCTCACGGCAGACCATGAACACTGAAGCTTTCTTT
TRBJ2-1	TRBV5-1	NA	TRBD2	CASSLLAGGTPEQFF	TGCGCCAGCAGCTTACTAGCGGGAGGAACCCCTGAGCAGTTCTTC
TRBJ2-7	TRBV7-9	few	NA	CASSESLGGVGYEQYF	TGTGCCAGCAGCGAATCCCTAGGGGGGGTTGGGTACGAGCAGTACTTC
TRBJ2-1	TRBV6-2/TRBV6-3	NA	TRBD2	CASSRLAGYNEQFF	TGTGCCAGCAGTCGACTAGCGGGCTACAATGAGCAGTTCTTC
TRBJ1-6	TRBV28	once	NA	CASSLTGINNSPLHF	TGTGCCAGCAGTTTAACGGGAATAAATAATTCACCCCTCCACTTT
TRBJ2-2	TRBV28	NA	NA	CASSSEEVASTGELFF	TGTGCCAGCAGTAGTGAAGAGGTCGCCAGCACCGGGGAGCTGTTTTTT
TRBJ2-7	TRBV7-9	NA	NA	CASSLQTYEQYF	TGTGCCAGCAGCTTACAGACCTACGAGCAGTACTTC
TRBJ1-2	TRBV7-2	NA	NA	CASSMTELYGYTF	TGTGCCAGCAGTATGACAGAGCTTTATGGCTACACCTTC
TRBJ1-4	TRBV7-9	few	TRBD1	CASSLVGQGVSNEKLFF	TGTGCCAGCAGCTTAGTAGGACAGGGGGTGTCTAATGAAAAACTGTTTTTT
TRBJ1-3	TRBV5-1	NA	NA	CASSFSVSGNTIYF	TGCGCCAGCAGCTTTAGTGTGTCTGGAAACACCATATATTTT
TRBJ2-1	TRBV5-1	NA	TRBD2	CASSWAPKRGIYNEQFF	TGCGCCAGCAGCTGGGCCCCAAAGCGGGGGATATACAATGAGCAGTTCTTC
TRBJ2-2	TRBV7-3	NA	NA	CASSFEPLTGELFF	TGTGCCAGCAGCTTTGAGCCGTTGACCGGGGAGCTGTTTTTT
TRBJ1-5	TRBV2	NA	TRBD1	CASSTGTANQPQHF	TGTGCCAGCAGTACCGGGACAGCAAATCAGCCCCAGCATTTT
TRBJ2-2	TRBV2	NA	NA	CASSERTDNTGELFF	TGTGCCAGCAGTGAAAGGACGGATAACACCGGGGAGCTGTTTTTT
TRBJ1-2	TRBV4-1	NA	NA	CASSQEGRVNYGYTF	TGCGCCAGCAGCCAAGAAGGCAGAGTTAACTATGGCTACACCTTC
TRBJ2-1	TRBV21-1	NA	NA	CASSPPPAGGGEVDEQFF	TGTGCCAGCAGCCCCCCCCCGGCTGGCGGGGGGGAGGTGGATGAGCAGTTCTTC
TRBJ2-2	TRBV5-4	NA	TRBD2	CASIRRGSGSGTGELFF	TGTGCCAGCATCCGGCGGGGGAGCGGGAGTGGCACCGGGGAGCTGTTTTTT
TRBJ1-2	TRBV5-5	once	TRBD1	CASSLNRGYGYTF	TGTGCCAGCAGCTTGAACAGGGGTTATGGCTACACCTTC